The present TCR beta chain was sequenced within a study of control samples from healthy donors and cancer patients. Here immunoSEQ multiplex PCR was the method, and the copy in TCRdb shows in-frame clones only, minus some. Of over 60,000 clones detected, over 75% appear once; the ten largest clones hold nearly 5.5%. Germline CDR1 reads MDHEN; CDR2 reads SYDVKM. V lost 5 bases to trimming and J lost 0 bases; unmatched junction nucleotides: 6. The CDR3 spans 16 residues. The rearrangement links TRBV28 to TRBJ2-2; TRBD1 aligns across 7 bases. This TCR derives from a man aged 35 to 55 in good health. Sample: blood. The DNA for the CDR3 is TGTGCCAGCAGTCCCCCGGGACAGTCGAACACCGGGGAGCTGTTTTTT. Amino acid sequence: CASSPPGQSNTGELFF.